This paragraph reports one T cell receptor beta chain. Its cognate antigen is unknown. A much larger clone lies one base from this, so it may be a read error. The germline V and J ends were trimmed by 0 bases and 6 bases, with 21 bases remaining between them. The CDR3 runs to 16 residues. Germline values: CDR1 SQVTM, CDR2 ANQGSEA. The data belong to a study of T-cell reconstitution after alpha-beta-depleted transplantation in children. Unique molecular identifiers were incorporated into the prepared TCRbeta library. TCRdb reprocessed the PCR reads via MiXCR and lists one record per CDR3 protein. The repertoire holds about 490,000 distinct CDR3 sequences, with more than 9% as singletons. Study-level findings and limits: Some patients' high day-60 TCRbeta diversity was traced to surviving recipient T cells and thymic progenitors. By about two months after transplant, alpha-beta T cells reportedly arose from several hundred graft clones that had expanded.

Sample: PBMCs, taken before TCRalphabeta/CD19-depleted stem cell transplant. The J gene is TRBJ2-7, the V gene TRBV29-1; tentatively, D is TRBD2 (6 bases). This sequence originates from a child younger than 10 with inherited bone marrow failure, due to receive a stem cell transplant. CDR3 coding DNA: TGCAGCGTTGAAGATCCGGTTACGGGAGCGCGGGGCGAGCAGTACTTC. Its protein product is CSVEDPVTGARGEQYF.